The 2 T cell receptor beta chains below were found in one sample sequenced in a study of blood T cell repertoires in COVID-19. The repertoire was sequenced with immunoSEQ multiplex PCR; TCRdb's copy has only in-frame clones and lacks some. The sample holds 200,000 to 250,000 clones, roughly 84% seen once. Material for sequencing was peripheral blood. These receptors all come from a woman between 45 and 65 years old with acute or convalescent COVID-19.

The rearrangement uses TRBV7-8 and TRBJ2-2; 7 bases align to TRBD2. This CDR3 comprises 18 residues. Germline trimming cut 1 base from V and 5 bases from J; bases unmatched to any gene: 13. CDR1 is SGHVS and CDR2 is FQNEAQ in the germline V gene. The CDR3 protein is CASSLEPAGVLETGELFF. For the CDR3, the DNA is TGTGCCAGCAGCTTAGAACCTGCGGGGGTCCTAGAAACCGGGGAGCTGTTTTTT.

In DNA, the CDR3 is TGTGCCAGCAGTCCCGGGTTATTCGGCTACACCTTC. Protein product: CASSPGLFGYTF. The chain uses TRBV28 and TRBJ1-2; D gene uncertain. Germline-derived CDR1 and CDR2 are MDHEN and SYDVKM. There are 12 residues in the CDR3. Deletions cut 5 bases from V and 8 bases from J, with 12 bases between.